This section outlines one T cell receptor (beta chain) sequence together with its context. The antigen remains undetermined. CDR1 is MNHEY and CDR2 is SVGAGI in the germline V gene. This CDR3 has 19 amino acids. These data belong to a study of T cells expressing NK-cell markers. Study context: Each TCR beta repertoire originated in sorted T cells that were CD3+CD56+NKG2C+, CD3+CD56+NKG2C- or CD3+CD56-NKG2C+. General study findings and limits: About 1.0-7.0% of CD8+ T cells in about 6 donors belonged to dominant NKG2C+ clonotypes.

Each CDR3 protein gets one entry in TCRdb, which reprocessed the 5' RACE reads and gives no DNA. The table gives 250,000 or so distinct CDR3 sequences; the top ten clones make up about 4.2% of it. The material sequenced was blood T cells: a sorted CD56 or NKG2C T cell subset, CD4+ or CD8+ T cells, or bulk PBMC T cells (not recorded which). This TCR was recovered from a woman aged 18-70 years in good health. This sequence joins TRBV6-5 and TRBJ2-5; TCRdb picks TRBD2, but there is no DNA to check that call. The CDR3 region is CASSSTSGRAGGFQETQYF.